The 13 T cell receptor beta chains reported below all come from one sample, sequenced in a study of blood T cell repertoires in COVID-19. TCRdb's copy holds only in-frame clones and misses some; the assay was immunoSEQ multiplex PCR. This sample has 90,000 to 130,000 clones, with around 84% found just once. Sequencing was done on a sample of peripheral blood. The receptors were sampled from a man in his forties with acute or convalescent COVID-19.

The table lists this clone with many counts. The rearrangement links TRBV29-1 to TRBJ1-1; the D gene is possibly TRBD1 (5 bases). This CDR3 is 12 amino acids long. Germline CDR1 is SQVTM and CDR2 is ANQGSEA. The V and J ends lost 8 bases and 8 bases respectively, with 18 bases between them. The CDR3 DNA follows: TGCAGCACACGGACGGATCGGGGGGAAGCTTTCTTT. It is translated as CSTRTDRGEAFF.

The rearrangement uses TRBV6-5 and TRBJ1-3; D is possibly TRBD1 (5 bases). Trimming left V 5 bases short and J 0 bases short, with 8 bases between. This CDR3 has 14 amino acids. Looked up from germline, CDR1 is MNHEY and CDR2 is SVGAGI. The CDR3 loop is CASSTQGSGNTIYF. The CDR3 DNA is TGTGCCAGCAGTACCCAGGGCTCTGGAAACACCATATATTTT.

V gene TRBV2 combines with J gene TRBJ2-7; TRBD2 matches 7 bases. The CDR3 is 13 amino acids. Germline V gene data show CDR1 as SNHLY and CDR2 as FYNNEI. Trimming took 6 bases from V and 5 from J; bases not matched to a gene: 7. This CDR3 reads CASSLTSLDEQYF. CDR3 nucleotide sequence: TGTGCCAGCAGCCTGACTAGCCTGGACGAGCAGTACTTC.

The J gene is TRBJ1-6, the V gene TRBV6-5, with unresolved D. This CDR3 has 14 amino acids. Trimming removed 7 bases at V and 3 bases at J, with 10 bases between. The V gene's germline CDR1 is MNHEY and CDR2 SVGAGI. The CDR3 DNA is TGTGCCAGCACGGAGGCCGTCTATAATTCACCCCTCCACTTT. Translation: CASTEAVYNSPLHF.

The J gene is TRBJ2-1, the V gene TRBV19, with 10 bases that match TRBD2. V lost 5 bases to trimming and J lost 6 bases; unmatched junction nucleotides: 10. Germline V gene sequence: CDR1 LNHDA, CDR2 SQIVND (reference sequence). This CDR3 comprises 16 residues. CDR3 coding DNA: TGTGCCAGTAGTGCCTCGACTAGCGGGCGGATCAATGAGCAGTTCTTC. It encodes CASSASTSGRINEQFF.

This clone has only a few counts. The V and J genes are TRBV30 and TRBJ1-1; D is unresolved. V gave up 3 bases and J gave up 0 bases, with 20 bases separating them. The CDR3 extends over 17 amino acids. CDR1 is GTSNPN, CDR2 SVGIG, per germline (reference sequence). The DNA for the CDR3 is TGTGCCTGGAGGCTTCCCGGGCTCCGGACTCTGAACACTGAAGCTTTCTTT. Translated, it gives CAWRLPGLRTLNTEAFF.

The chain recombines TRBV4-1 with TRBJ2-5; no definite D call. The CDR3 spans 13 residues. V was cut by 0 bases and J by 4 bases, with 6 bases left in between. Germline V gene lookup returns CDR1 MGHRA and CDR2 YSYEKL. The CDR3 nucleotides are TGCGCCAGCAGCCAAGATATGGCAGAGACCCAGTACTTC. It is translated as CASSQDMAETQYF.

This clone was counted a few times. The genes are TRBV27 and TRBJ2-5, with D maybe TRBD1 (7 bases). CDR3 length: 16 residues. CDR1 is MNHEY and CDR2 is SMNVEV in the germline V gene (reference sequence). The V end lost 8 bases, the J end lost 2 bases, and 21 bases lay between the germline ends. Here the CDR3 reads CASGSRGALIQETQYF. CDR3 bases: TGTGCCAGCGGGAGCAGGGGGGCGTTAATTCAAGAGACCCAGTACTTC.

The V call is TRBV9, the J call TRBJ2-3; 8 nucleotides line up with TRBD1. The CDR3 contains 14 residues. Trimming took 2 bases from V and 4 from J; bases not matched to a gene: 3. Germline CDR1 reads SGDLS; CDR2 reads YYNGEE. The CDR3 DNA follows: TGTGCCAGCAGCGTCGGGACAGGTCCAGATACGCAGTATTTT. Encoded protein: CASSVGTGPDTQYF.

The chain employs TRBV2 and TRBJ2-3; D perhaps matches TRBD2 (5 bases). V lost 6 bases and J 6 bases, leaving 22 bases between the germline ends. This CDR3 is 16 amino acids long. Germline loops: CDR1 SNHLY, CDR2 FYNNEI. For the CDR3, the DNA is TGTGCCAGCAGCCAAACTTGGACTTACCTAGAGGATACGCAGTATTTT. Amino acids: CASSQTWTYLEDTQYF.

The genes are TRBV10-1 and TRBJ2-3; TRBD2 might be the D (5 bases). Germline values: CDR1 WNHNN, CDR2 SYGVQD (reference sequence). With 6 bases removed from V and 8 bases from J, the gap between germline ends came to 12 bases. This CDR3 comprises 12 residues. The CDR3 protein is CASSELESTQYF. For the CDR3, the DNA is TGCGCCAGCAGCGAACTAGAAAGTACGCAGTATTTT.

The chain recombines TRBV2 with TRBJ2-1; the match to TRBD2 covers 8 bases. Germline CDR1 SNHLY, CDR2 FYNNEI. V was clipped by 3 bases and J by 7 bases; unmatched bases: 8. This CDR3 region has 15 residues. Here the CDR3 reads CASSEEGLVGNEQFF. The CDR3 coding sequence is TGTGCCAGCAGTGAGGAGGGACTAGTCGGTAATGAGCAGTTCTTC.

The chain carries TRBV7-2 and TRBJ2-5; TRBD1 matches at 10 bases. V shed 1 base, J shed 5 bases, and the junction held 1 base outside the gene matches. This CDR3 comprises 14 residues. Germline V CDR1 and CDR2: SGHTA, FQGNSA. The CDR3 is CASSLGTGGETQYF. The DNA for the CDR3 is TGTGCCAGCAGCTTAGGGACAGGGGGGGAGACCCAGTACTTC.